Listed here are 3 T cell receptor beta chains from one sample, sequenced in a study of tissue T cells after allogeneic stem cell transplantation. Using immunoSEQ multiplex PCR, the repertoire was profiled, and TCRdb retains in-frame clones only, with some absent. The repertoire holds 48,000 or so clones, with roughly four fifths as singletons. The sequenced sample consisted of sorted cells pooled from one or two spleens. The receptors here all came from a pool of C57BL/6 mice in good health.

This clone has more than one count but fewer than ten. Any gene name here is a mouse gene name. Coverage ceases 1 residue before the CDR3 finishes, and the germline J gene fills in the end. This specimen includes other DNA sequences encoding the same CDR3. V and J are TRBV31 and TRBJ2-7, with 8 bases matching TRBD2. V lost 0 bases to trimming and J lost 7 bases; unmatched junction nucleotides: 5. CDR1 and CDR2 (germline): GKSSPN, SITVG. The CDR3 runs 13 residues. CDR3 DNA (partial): TGTGCCTGGAGTCTGGGGGGGCGCGACGAACAGTAC. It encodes CAWSLGGRDEQY. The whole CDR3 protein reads CAWSLGGRDEQYF. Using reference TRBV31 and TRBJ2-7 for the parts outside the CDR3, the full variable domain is AQTIHQWPVAEIKAVGSPLSLGCTIKGKSSPNLYWYWQATGGTLQQLFYSITVGQVESVVQLNLSASRPKDDQFILSTEKLLLSHSGFYLCAWSLGGRDEQYFGPGTRLTVL.

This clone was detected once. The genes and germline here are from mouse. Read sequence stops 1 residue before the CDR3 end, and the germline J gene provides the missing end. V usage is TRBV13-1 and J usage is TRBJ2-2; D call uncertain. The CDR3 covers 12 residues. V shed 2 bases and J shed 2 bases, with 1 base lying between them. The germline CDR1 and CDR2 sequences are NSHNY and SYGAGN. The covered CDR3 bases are TGTGCCAGCAGTGACAACACCGGGCAGCTCTAC. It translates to CASSDNTGQLY. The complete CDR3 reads CASSDNTGQLYF.

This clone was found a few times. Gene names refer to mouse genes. The CDR3 bases that were read are TGTGCCAGCAGCCGGGGGACAGGGGGCTTCTATGAACAGTAC. Amino acids: CASSRGTGGFYEQY. The whole CDR3 region reads CASSRGTGGFYEQYF. The chain is built from TRBV2 and TRBJ2-7; 12 bases match TRBD1. The read terminates 1 residue before the CDR3 end, so the remaining end is supplied by the germline J gene. V gave up 4 bases and J gave up 3 bases; unmatched junction bases: 4. The CDR3 is made up of 15 amino acids. Germline V lookup: CDR1 LGHNA, CDR2 YSYQKL.